These 11 T cell receptor beta chains share one sample of origin, sequenced in a study of blood T cell repertoires in COVID-19 (dated by TCRdb to 2018 to 2021). Libraries were built with the immunoSEQ multiplex PCR assay. Held by TCRdb, this immuneACCESS table contains in-frame sequences only and omits some clones. Under half of the omission traces to an unresolved V gene where checked; the cause of the rest is unknown. The sample table contains about 140,000 clones; only one count was recorded for approximately 78% of them. The top ten clones comprise less than 4.5% of the sample. Sequenced input: peripheral blood. Source of these receptors: a woman older than 75 with acute or convalescent COVID-19.

The chain has TRBV18 and TRBJ2-7; 9 bases are a match to TRBD1. With V trimmed by 2 bases and J by 4 bases, 18 bases remained unmatched. The CDR3 loop spans 19 amino acids. CDR1 is KGHSH and CDR2 is LQKENI in the germline V gene. The CDR3 nucleotides read TGTGCCAGCTCACCAGGTTCTTGGGCTCGTCGGGACAGGGCTTACGAGCAGTACTTC. It specifies CASSPGSWARRDRAYEQYF.

This chain links TRBV7-9 with TRBJ1-5; D possibly corresponds to TRBD1 (6 bases). There are 15 residues in the CDR3. Germline V CDR1 and CDR2: SEHNR, FQNEAQ (reference sequence). The V end lost 0 bases, the J end lost 5 bases, and 11 bases lay between the germline ends. The CDR3 sequence: CASSLAGAGDQPQHF. CDR3 sequence (DNA): TGTGCCAGCAGCTTAGCCGGGGCAGGGGATCAGCCCCAGCATTTT.

The V call is TRBV4-1, the J call TRBJ1-2; D perhaps matches TRBD1 (6 bases). The germline V gene encodes CDR1 MGHRA and CDR2 YSYEKL. Trimming removed 7 bases from V and 1 base from J, with 16 bases in between. The CDR3 covers 15 residues. The CDR3 DNA sequence: TGCGCCAGCAACCACAAACAGGGAAGTAACTATGGCTACACCTTC. Translating it yields CASNHKQGSNYGYTF.

The gene calls are TRBV3-1 (or the pseudogene TRBV3-2) and TRBJ2-1; TRBD1 agrees at 8 bases. This CDR3 has 16 amino acids. Germline loops: CDR1 LGHDT, CDR2 YNNKEL (reference sequence). The J segment lost 4 bases and the V segment lost 4 bases, leaving 9 bases of the junction unmatched. The CDR3 reads CASSPYRGFTYNEQFF. In DNA form, the CDR3 reads TGTGCCAGCAGCCCGTACAGGGGGTTTACGTACAATGAGCAGTTCTTC.

The chain links TRBV18 to TRBJ2-7; TRBD2 aligns across 10 bases. CDR3 length: 17 amino acids. After removal of 2 bases from V and 6 bases from J, the junction contained 13 bases not matched to a gene. Germline CDR1 is KGHSH and CDR2 is LQKENI. The CDR3 sequence: CASSPTGALAGVAEQYF. CDR3 DNA: TGTGCCAGCTCACCAACCGGAGCGCTAGCGGGAGTGGCCGAGCAGTACTTC.

The J gene is TRBJ1-1, the V gene TRBV5-1; D call uncertain. V lost 2 bases, J lost 4 bases, and 9 bases lay in between. Germline CDR1 is SGHRS and CDR2 is YFSETQ. CDR3 length: 13 amino acids. The CDR3: CASSFRPSTEAFF. The CDR3 DNA reads as TGCGCCAGCAGCTTCAGGCCCTCCACTGAAGCTTTCTTT. Using reference TRBV5-1 and TRBJ1-1 for the parts outside the CDR3, the full variable domain is KAGVTQTPRYLIKTRGQQVTLSCSPISGHRSVSWYQQTPGQGLQFLFEYFSETQRNKGNFPGRFSGRQFSNSRSEMNVSTLELGDSALYLCASSFRPSTEAFFGQGTRLTVV.

The V and J genes are TRBV3-1 (or the pseudogene TRBV3-2) and TRBJ1-2, with 9 bases lining up with TRBD1. With 4 bases clipped from V and 6 bases from J, the junction kept 6 bases outside the gene matches. CDR1 is LGHDT and CDR2 is YNNKEL in the germline V gene (reference sequence). The CDR3 spans 14 residues. CDR3 DNA sequence: TGTGCCAGCAGCCCGAGGACAGGGGAGGATGGCTACACCTTC. Translating gives CASSPRTGEDGYTF.

The J gene is TRBJ2-7, the V gene TRBV7-9; 7 bases line up with TRBD1. This CDR3 has 15 amino acids. V trimming: 5 bases; J trimming: 2 bases; junction bases outside the gene matches: 9. Per germline, CDR1 SEHNR and CDR2 FQNEAQ (reference sequence). CDR3 bases: TGTGCCAGCAGCCTGGGGACAGTCGTCACCTACGAGCAGTACTTC. The encoded protein is CASSLGTVVTYEQYF.

The J gene is TRBJ1-5, the V gene TRBV3-1 (or the pseudogene TRBV3-2); no clear D gene. CDR1 LGHDT and CDR2 YNNKEL come from the germline V gene (reference sequence). The V end was cut by 3 bases, the J end by 7 bases, with 22 bases between. This CDR3 is built from 17 residues. CDR3 sequence (DNA): TGTGCCAGCAGCCAGTTTCCCGTGCGGTCGGCTGGGCAGCCCCAGCATTTT. It codes for CASSQFPVRSAGQPQHF.

This chain links TRBV5-1 with TRBJ2-3; D might be TRBD2 (6 bases). This CDR3 is 15 amino acids long. CDR1 and CDR2 (germline): SGHRS, YFSETQ. V was pared by 2 bases and J by 1 base, with 11 bases between. The DNA for the CDR3 is TGCGCCAGCAGCTTTACGGGGGATGGCACAGATACGCAGTATTTT. It codes for CASSFTGDGTDTQYF.

The rearrangement uses TRBV3-1 (or the pseudogene TRBV3-2) and TRBJ1-2; TRBD1 matches 9 bases. The CDR3 is 16 residues long. The V gene's germline CDR1 is LGHDT and CDR2 YNNKEL (reference sequence). With V trimmed by 4 bases and J by 2 bases, 8 bases remained unmatched. CDR3 bases: TGTGCCAGCAGCCTGTCCGGGACAGGGCCGAACTATGGCTACACCTTC. Protein product: CASSLSGTGPNYGYTF.